The clone carrying this T cell receptor beta chain appeared a single time. The entry originates in a study of shared clonotypes between healthy human individuals. Sequencing used immunoSEQ multiplex PCR; TCRdb keeps in-frame clones, though not all of them. The table records over 2,000,000 clones, 90% to 95% of them present only once. The naive CD8 fraction comprised CD45RO-negative cells positively selected for CCR7 and excluded terminally differentiated effector memory CD45RA+ cells. The TCR originated in a man between 18 and 29 years old in good health. Some clones in this sample may be carry-over from other donors' samples. The specimen was naive CD8+ T cells from PBMCs.

CDR3 coding DNA: TGTGCCAGCAGCCCACAGATGGGCAGCGAGCAGTACTTC. Translation: CASSPQMGSEQYF. The chain couples TRBV16 to TRBJ2-7; D is undetermined. The length of the CDR3 is 13 residues. Germline CDR1 and CDR2: KGHSY and FQNENV. V lost 4 bases and J lost 6, with 13 bases in between.